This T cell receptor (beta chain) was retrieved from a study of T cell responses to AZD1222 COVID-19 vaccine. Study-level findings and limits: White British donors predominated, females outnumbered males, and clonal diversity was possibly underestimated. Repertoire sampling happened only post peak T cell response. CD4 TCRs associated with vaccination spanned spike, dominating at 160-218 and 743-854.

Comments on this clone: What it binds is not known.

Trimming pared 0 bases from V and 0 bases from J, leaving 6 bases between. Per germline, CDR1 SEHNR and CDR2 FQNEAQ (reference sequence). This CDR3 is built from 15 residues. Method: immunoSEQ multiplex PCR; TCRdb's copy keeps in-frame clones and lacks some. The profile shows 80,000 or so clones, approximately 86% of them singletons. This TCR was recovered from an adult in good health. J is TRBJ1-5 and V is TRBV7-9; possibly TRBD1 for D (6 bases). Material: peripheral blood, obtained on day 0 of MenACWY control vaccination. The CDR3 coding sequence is TGTGCCAGCAGCTTAGCAGGGGGTAGCAATCAGCCCCAGCATTTT. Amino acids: CASSLAGGSNQPQHF.